One sample yielded the 13 T cell receptor beta chains listed below, sequenced in a study of regulatory T cells in long-lasting Graves disease. The time point: newly diagnosed GD, antithyroid drugs for less than 3 months. TCR sequences were obtained from RNA taken from PBMCs. Library construction for TCR beta used iRepertoire HTBI primers and Arm-PCR of CDR3 regions. MiXCR, applied by TCRdb to the multiplex PCR reads, yields one record per CDR3 protein. The sample consists of a few hundred thousand distinct CDR3 sequences, about 15% of them appearing once. These data also formed part of another study, on T cells in Graves' hyperthyroidism and ophthalmopathy.

The source material was peripheral blood mononuclear cells (PBMCs), sampled at new diagnosis, from a patient treated with antithyroid drugs. The receptors stem from a woman between 35 and 50 years old with Graves disease.

This clonotype was observed a few times. The J gene is TRBJ2-3, the V gene TRBV7-2; TRBD2 aligns across 16 bases. The CDR3 extends over 18 amino acids. The V gene end was trimmed by 0 bases and the J gene end by 4 bases; junction bases not matched to a gene: 4. Looked up from germline, CDR1 is SGHTA and CDR2 is FQGNSA. CDR3 amino acids: CASSLAGTSGRAPDTQYF. The CDR3 region has the DNA TGTGCCAGCAGCTTAGCCGGGACTAGCGGGAGGGCCCCAGATACGCAGTATTTT.

The sample holds a few counts of this clonotype. This chain connects TRBV30 to TRBJ2-4, with 11 bases fitting TRBD2. V shed 5 bases and J 1 base; nucleotides not matched to a gene: 13. The CDR3 totals 18 residues. CDR1 GTSNPN and CDR2 SVGIG come from the germline V gene (reference sequence). CDR3 region: CAWESGTSGWRAKNIQYF. The CDR3 DNA sequence: TGTGCCTGGGAATCCGGGACTAGCGGCTGGAGGGCCAAAAACATTCAGTACTTC.

This chain links TRBV6-9 with TRBJ2-2, with D tentatively TRBD2 (6 bases). The germline gives CDR1 MNHGY, CDR2 SVAAGI. Trimming pared 3 bases from V and 4 bases from J, leaving 12 bases between. This CDR3 region has 15 residues. CDR3 nucleotides: TGTGCCAGCAGTTACGACCTGGGGGGCACCGGGGAGCTGTTTTTT. It codes for CASSYDLGGTGELFF.

This clonotype has at least ten counts. CDR3 region: CASSFKTRTSGMYNEQFF. The CDR3 bases are TGTGCCAGCAGTTTCAAAACTCGGACTAGCGGGATGTACAATGAGCAGTTCTTC. The J gene is TRBJ2-1, the V gene TRBV28; 12 nucleotides match TRBD2. The CDR3 is made up of 18 amino acids. J was trimmed by 4 bases and V by 3 bases; bases with no gene match: 10. CDR1 MDHEN and CDR2 SYDVKM come from the germline V gene.

This clonotype has at least ten counts. The V gene is TRBV7-2, the J gene TRBJ2-7; the D is unclear. The V gene's germline CDR1 is SGHTA and CDR2 FQGNSA. There are 18 residues in the CDR3. Trimming took off 2 bases at V and 2 bases at J, with 22 bases between the two ends. CDR3 amino acids: CASSLTAGSNVAAYEQYF. The CDR3 bases are TGTGCCAGCAGCTTAACTGCAGGTTCAAATGTGGCAGCCTACGAGCAGTACTTC. The entire variable domain, with the rest obtained from reference TRBV7-2 and TRBJ2-7, is as follows: GAGVSQSPSNKVTEKGKDVELRCDPISGHTALYWYRQSLGQGLEFLIYFQGNSAPDKSGLPSDRFSAERTGGSVSTLTIQRTQQEDSAVYLCASSLTAGSNVAAYEQYFGPGTRLTVT.

V is TRBV4-1 and J is TRBJ2-7; tentative D call: TRBD2 (5 bases). The CDR3 length is 15 residues. Germline-derived CDR1 and CDR2 are MGHRA and YSYEKL. V lost 4 bases to trimming and J lost 5 bases, with 18 bases between them. The CDR3: CASSPVIGNKNEQYF. In nucleotides, the CDR3 is TGCGCCAGCAGCCCTGTCATCGGGAACAAGAACGAGCAGTACTTC.

This clonotype was counted only a few times. The chain links TRBV18 to TRBJ1-2; 7 bases fit TRBD1. V shed 8 bases, J shed 8 bases, and the junction held 11 bases outside the gene matches. CDR1 and CDR2 (germline): KGHSH, LQKENI. The CDR3 extends over 13 amino acids. This chain's CDR3 is CASTTGSANGYTF. Here the CDR3 DNA reads TGTGCCAGCACGACAGGGAGCGCCAACGGCTACACCTTC.

This clonotype occurred a few times. J is TRBJ1-1 and V is TRBV20-1; 10 bases align to TRBD1. In germline, CDR1 is DFQATT, CDR2 SNEGSKA (reference sequence). Trimming removed 6 bases from V and 5 bases from J; junction bases left unmatched: 12. The CDR3 is 15 residues long. CDR3 bases: TGCAGTGCGCCGACAGGGGGCAGGAGGGGAACTGAAGCTTTCTTT. This sequence encodes CSAPTGGRRGTEAFF.

This chain links TRBV2 with TRBJ1-2, with unresolved D. The CDR3 has 10 residues. The V end lost 4 bases, the J end lost 7 bases, and 4 bases lay between the germline ends. Germline CDR1 is SNHLY and CDR2 is FYNNEI. CDR3 DNA: TGTGCCAGCAGTGGTCTTGGCTACACCTTC. This codes for CASSGLGYTF.

This clonotype was seen many times. This sequence joins TRBV28 and TRBJ1-5; TRBD1 matches at 10 bases. Germline assignment: CDR1 MDHEN and CDR2 SYDVKM. The J segment lost 4 bases and the V segment lost 6 bases, leaving 6 bases of the junction unmatched. The length of the CDR3 is 15 residues. The CDR3 loop reads CASRGQGGRNQPQHF. The CDR3 nucleotides are TGTGCCAGCAGAGGACAGGGGGGTCGGAATCAGCCCCAGCATTTT.

This clonotype was observed once. CDR3 sequence: CASSLGDSGSRETQYF. CDR3 DNA sequence: TGTGCCAGCAGCTTGGGGGATAGCGGGAGTCGAGAGACCCAGTACTTC. This sequence joins TRBV5-8 and TRBJ2-5; 9 nucleotides agree with TRBD2. Trimming took 0 bases from V and 4 from J; bases not matched to a gene: 7. Looked up from germline, CDR1 is SGHTS and CDR2 is YDEGEE. This CDR3 spans 16 amino acids.

The rearrangement uses TRBV7-9 and TRBJ2-7, with D perhaps matching TRBD2 (6 bases). Germline V CDR1 and CDR2: SEHNR, FQNEAQ (reference sequence). The germline V and J ends were trimmed by 4 bases and 3 bases, with 10 bases remaining between them. The CDR3 totals 13 residues. CDR3 region: CASSWGLNYEQYF. The DNA for the CDR3 is TGTGCCAGCAGCTGGGGACTGAACTACGAGCAGTACTTC.

This clonotype occurred a few times. This rearrangement joins TRBV27 to TRBJ1-2, with TRBD1 matching over 9 bases. The CDR3 is 15 residues long. V lost 2 bases, J lost 5 bases, and 6 bases stayed unmatched. The germline gives CDR1 MNHEY, CDR2 SMNVEV (reference sequence). The CDR3 here is CASSLTGGASYGYTF. CDR3 coding DNA: TGTGCCAGCAGTTTAACAGGGGGCGCTTCGTATGGCTACACCTTC.